The next 24 T cell receptor beta chains were all read from a single sample in a study of shared clonotypes between healthy human individuals. Assay: immunoSEQ multiplex PCR; the TCRdb copy retains only in-frame clones and omits some. Of roughly 2,000,000 clones in the sample, approximately 94% are singletons; the top ten hold 1% to 1.5%. CD45RO-negative, CCR7-selected cells formed the naive CD8 fraction, which excluded terminally differentiated effector memory CD45RA+ cells. The sequenced material came from naive CD8+ T cells sorted from blood. Receptor source: a man between 18 and 29 years old in good health.

The gene calls are TRBV5-6 and TRBJ2-7; D unresolved. The CDR3 consists of 14 residues. V was clipped by 3 bases and J by 2 bases, with 12 bases between them. The germline V gene has CDR1 SGHDT and CDR2 YYEEEE. CDR3 nucleotide sequence: TGTGCCAGCAGCTATTCCGGTAGACCCTACGAGCAGTACTTC. Protein: CASSYSGRPYEQYF.

The V and J genes are TRBV7-9 and TRBJ1-2; D gene ambiguous. The length of the CDR3 is 14 residues. V dropped 4 bases and J dropped 6 bases, with 15 bases sitting between them. Per the germline V gene, CDR1 is SEHNR and CDR2 is FQNEAQ (reference sequence). The CDR3 loop reads CASSSGGRIDGYTF. CDR3 DNA: TGTGCCAGCAGCTCCGGAGGGCGGATCGATGGCTACACCTTC.

The chain carries TRBV19 and TRBJ2-7, with 8 nucleotides matching TRBD1. V shed 3 bases, J shed 2 bases, and the junction held 9 bases outside the gene matches. In germline, CDR1 is LNHDA, CDR2 SQIVND (reference sequence). This CDR3 is built from 16 residues. The CDR3 DNA sequence: TGTGCCAGTAGTATGAGACCTTGGGACAGGCCCTACGAGCAGTACTTC. Its translation is CASSMRPWDRPYEQYF.

The chain recombines TRBV21-1 with TRBJ1-4. TRBV21-1 counts as a pseudogene. The CDR3 consists of 12 residues. The DNA of the CDR3 is TGTGCCAGCGAGCATTCCAATGAAAAACTGTTTTTT. Translating it yields CASEHSNEKLFF.

V is TRBV7-8 and J is TRBJ2-7; the D is unclear. The CDR3 consists of 14 residues. Trimming left V 5 bases short and J 0 bases short, with 11 bases between. Per the germline V gene, CDR1 is SGHVS and CDR2 is FQNEAQ. The CDR3 protein is CASSLFGSSYEQYF. CDR3 nucleotide sequence: TGTGCCAGCAGCCTGTTTGGTAGCTCCTACGAGCAGTACTTC. Based on the CDR3 plus reference TRBV7-8 and TRBJ2-7, the full variable domain is GAGVSQSPRYKVAKRGQDVALRCDPISGHVSLFWYQQALGQGPEFLTYFQNEAQLDKSGLPSDRFFAERPEGSVSTLKIQRTQQEDSAVYLCASSLFGSSYEQYFGPGTRLTVT.

The V and J genes are TRBV7-9 and TRBJ2-3; D is ambiguous. Germline-derived CDR1 and CDR2 are SEHNR and FQNEAQ (reference sequence). The CDR3 is 15 amino acids. The V gene lost 4 bases and the J gene lost 0 bases, with 11 bases spanning the gap. The CDR3 DNA is TGTGCCAGCAGCTCAACACAGCTTAGCACAGATACGCAGTATTTT. Its translation: CASSSTQLSTDTQYF.

The chain joins TRBV11-2 to TRBJ2-7, with D perhaps matching TRBD1 (6 bases). From germline, CDR1 is SGHAT and CDR2 FQNNGV. The CDR3 sequence is 18 residues long. The V gene lost 0 bases and the J gene lost 2 bases, with 20 bases spanning the gap. The CDR3 sequence: CASSLELTGTRLAYEQYF. In DNA, the CDR3 is TGTGCCAGCAGCTTAGAACTTACGGGGACACGGTTAGCCTACGAGCAGTACTTC.

Concerning this clone itself: Other DNA sequences in the same sample also yield this CDR3. The chain combines TRBV7-9 with TRBJ2-1; unclear D gene. There are 12 residues in the CDR3. Looked up from germline, CDR1 is SEHNR and CDR2 is FQNEAQ (reference sequence). V gave up 1 base and J gave up 8 bases, with 6 bases separating them. The CDR3 sequence: CASSLVLHEQFF. The CDR3, as DNA: TGTGCCAGCAGCTTAGTTCTTCATGAGCAGTTCTTC. The full variable domain, completed using reference TRBV7-9 and TRBJ2-1, is DTGVSQNPRHKITKRGQNVTFRCDPISEHNRLYWYRQTLGQGPEFLTYFQNEAQLEKSRLLSDRFSAERPKGSFSTLEIQRTEQGDSAMYLCASSLVLHEQFFGPGTRLTVL.

As for this clone: The same CDR3 can be traced to other DNA sequences in this sample. The chain joins TRBV28 to TRBJ2-6; the D gene is possibly TRBD1 (6 bases). The CDR3 contains 15 residues. V lost 6 bases and J lost 0, with 9 bases in between. Germline V gives CDR1 MDHEN, CDR2 SYDVKM. The CDR3 nucleotides are TGTGCCAGCAGGGAGACAGGCTCTGGGGCCAACGTCCTGACTTTC. This codes for CASRETGSGANVLTF.

This sequence joins TRBV4-1 and TRBJ2-1; 9 bases agree with TRBD2. J gave up 4 bases and V 0 bases, and 4 bases lay outside the gene matches. CDR1 is MGHRA, CDR2 YSYEKL, per germline. This CDR3 region has 16 residues. CDR3 sequence: CASSQDRLAGYNEQFF. The CDR3 nucleotides read TGCGCCAGCAGCCAAGATCGCCTAGCGGGGTACAATGAGCAGTTCTTC.

About this clone: The sample holds other DNA sequences that translate to the same CDR3. V gene TRBV6-5 combines with J gene TRBJ1-1; no reliable D call. The CDR3 runs 14 residues. Trimming took off 2 bases at V and 3 bases at J, with 10 bases between the two ends. Germline loops: CDR1 MNHEY, CDR2 SVGAGI. The CDR3 sequence is CASSYGGEDTEAFF. The CDR3 DNA sequence: TGTGCCAGCAGTTACGGTGGGGAGGACACTGAAGCTTTCTTT.

The CDR3 here is CAWGQNTEAFF. In nucleotides, the CDR3 is TGTGCCTGGGGACAGAACACTGAAGCTTTCTTT. This chain uses TRBV30 with TRBJ1-1; possibly TRBD1 for D (5 bases). CDR1 and CDR2 (germline): GTSNPN, SVGIG (reference sequence). The CDR3 spans 11 residues. The ends were cut back, 5 bases at V and 1 base at J, with 5 bases in the middle.

V gene TRBV30 combines with J gene TRBJ1-2; no reliable D call. V lost 0 bases to trimming and J lost 6 bases, with 8 bases between them. This CDR3 spans 12 amino acids. The germline V gene encodes CDR1 GTSNPN and CDR2 SVGIG (reference sequence). In DNA, the CDR3 is TGTGCCTGGAGTGTAGTCGTAGATGGCTACACCTTC. Its translation: CAWSVVVDGYTF.

V and J are TRBV28 and TRBJ1-5, with D unresolved. This CDR3 has 13 amino acids. V was clipped by 3 bases and J by 6 bases, with 9 bases between them. Per the germline V gene, CDR1 is MDHEN and CDR2 is SYDVKM. CDR3 residues: CASSLVDIQPQHF. In DNA, the CDR3 is TGTGCCAGCAGTTTGGTTGACATTCAGCCCCAGCATTTT.

This clone was observed once. This chain links TRBV2 with TRBJ1-1; a possible D gene is TRBD1 (6 bases). CDR3 size: 17 residues. Trimming took 3 bases from V and 0 from J, leaving 17 bases between them. Germline V lookup: CDR1 SNHLY, CDR2 FYNNEI. CDR3 DNA: TGTGCCAGCAGTGACGGACAGCGCAGGGGCATGAACACTGAAGCTTTCTTT. Translating gives CASSDGQRRGMNTEAFF. Full variable domain (remainder filled in from reference TRBV2 and TRBJ1-1): EPEVTQTPSHQVTQMGQEVILRCVPISNHLYFYWYRQILGQKVEFLVSFYNNEISEKSEIFDDQFSVERPDGSNFTLKIRSTKLEDSAMYFCASSDGQRRGMNTEAFFGQGTRLTVV.

CDR3 protein: CASSQEGLAASTDTQYF. CDR3 DNA: TGCGCCAGCAGCCAAGAGGGACTAGCGGCTAGCACAGATACGCAGTATTTT. The V and J genes are TRBV4-3 and TRBJ2-3; 11 bases are a match to TRBD2. With 0 bases clipped from V and 0 bases from J, the junction kept 2 bases outside the gene matches. This CDR3 contains 17 residues. Germline V gives CDR1 LGHNA, CDR2 YSLEER.

CDR3: CASRDWNDHEKLFF. In DNA form, the CDR3 reads TGTGCCAGTAGGGATTGGAACGATCATGAAAAACTGTTTTTT. The chain carries TRBV19 and TRBJ1-4; D is unresolved. V was pared by 6 bases and J by 6 bases, with 14 bases between. Germline CDR1 and CDR2: LNHDA and SQIVND (reference sequence). The CDR3 sequence is 14 residues long.

This clone was observed once. For the CDR3, the DNA is TGCGCCAGCAGCCATGTACAGGGGGCGGGCTACGAGCAGTACTTC. The encoded protein is CASSHVQGAGYEQYF. The rearrangement uses TRBV4-1 and TRBJ2-7; 9 bases are a match to TRBD1. J lost 3 bases, V lost 3 bases, and 6 bases had no gene match. This CDR3 contains 15 residues. Germline CDR1 MGHRA, CDR2 YSYEKL.

In DNA, the CDR3 is TGCGCCAGCAGCCAAGCTACAGGGAACACCGGGGAGCTGTTTTTT. This translates into CASSQATGNTGELFF. The V and J genes are TRBV4-1 and TRBJ2-2, with TRBD1 as a possible D gene (5 bases). Germline V CDR1 and CDR2: MGHRA, YSYEKL. This CDR3 contains 15 residues. Trimming removed 1 base at V and 1 base at J, with 7 bases between.

V usage is TRBV4-1 and J usage is TRBJ2-1; 9 positions agree with TRBD2. Germline V gives CDR1 MGHRA, CDR2 YSYEKL. V dropped 5 bases and J dropped 4; count of bases not matched to a gene: 9. The CDR3 totals 16 residues. CDR3 DNA: TGCGCCAGCAGCGAAAGCACTAGCGGGCGTTACAATGAGCAGTTCTTC. Its protein product is CASSESTSGRYNEQFF.

V gene TRBV7-9 combines with J gene TRBJ2-1; 10 bases map to TRBD1. Per the germline V gene, CDR1 is SEHNR and CDR2 is FQNEAQ (reference sequence). There are 17 residues in the CDR3. J gave up 6 bases and V 4 bases, and 12 bases lay outside the gene matches. This CDR3 is CASSSRDGTGVGNEQFF. In nucleotides, the CDR3 is TGTGCCAGCAGCTCAAGGGATGGGACAGGGGTGGGCAATGAGCAGTTCTTC.

The chain's CDR3 is CASSPYSGTGYGYTF. CDR3 sequence (DNA): TGTGCCAGCAGCCCATACTCCGGGACGGGCTATGGCTACACCTTC. The chain carries TRBV7-2 and TRBJ1-2; the D gene is possibly TRBD1 (5 bases). Germline values: CDR1 SGHTA, CDR2 FQGNSA. V was cut by 5 bases and J by 4 bases, with 17 bases left in between. The CDR3 extends over 15 amino acids.

The genes are TRBV6-6 and TRBJ1-1, with D tentatively TRBD1 (6 bases). Germline CDR1 MNHNY, CDR2 SVGAGI (reference sequence). The CDR3 is made up of 14 amino acids. Between the trimmed V and J ends, which lost 4 bases and 2 bases, there was a span of 11 bases. The CDR3 nucleotides read TGTGCCAGCAGTTCCATACAGGGTAACACTGAAGCTTTCTTT. Protein sequence: CASSSIQGNTEAFF.

This clone was observed a single time. The chain employs TRBV10-3 and TRBJ1-5; D might be TRBD1 (5 bases). CDR3 length equals 12 residues. Per germline, CDR1 ENHRY and CDR2 SYGVKD. CDR3 sequence reads: CAPGGEVQPQHF. CDR3 sequence (DNA): TGTGCTCCGGGGGGGGAAGTACAGCCCCAGCATTTT.